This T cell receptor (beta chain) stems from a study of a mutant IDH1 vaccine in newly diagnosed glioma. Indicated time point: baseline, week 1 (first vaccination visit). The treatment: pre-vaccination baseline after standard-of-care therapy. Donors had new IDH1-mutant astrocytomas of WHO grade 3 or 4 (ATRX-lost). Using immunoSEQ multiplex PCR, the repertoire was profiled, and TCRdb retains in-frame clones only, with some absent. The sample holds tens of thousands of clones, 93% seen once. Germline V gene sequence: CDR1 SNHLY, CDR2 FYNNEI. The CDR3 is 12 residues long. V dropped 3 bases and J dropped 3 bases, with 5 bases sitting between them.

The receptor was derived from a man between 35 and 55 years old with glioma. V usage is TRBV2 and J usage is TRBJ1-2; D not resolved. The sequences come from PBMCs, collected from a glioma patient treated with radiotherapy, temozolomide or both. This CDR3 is CASSDGDYGYTF. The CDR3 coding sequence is TGTGCCAGCAGTGACGGTGACTATGGCTACACCTTC.